Listed below are T cell receptor beta chains from one sample, sequenced in a study of shared clonotypes between healthy human individuals. Sequencing was performed with immunoSEQ multiplex PCR; in TCRdb, only in-frame clones are kept and a portion is missing. The table has around 300,000 clones, around 90% seen once. The material sequenced was memory CD8+ T cells sorted from blood. These receptors all come from a man between 18 and 29 years old in good health. Each CDR3 is given with its conserved first and last residue. D genes are given only for firm matches. Only some rows state a clone size, as once, few, many or a class for expanded clones.

cdr3_length j_call v_call d_call clone_size cdr3_aa cdr3_nt
12 TRBJ2-1 TRBV5-6 - - CASSAVYNEQFF TGTGCCAGCAGCGCAGTTTACAATGAGCAGTTCTTC
15 TRBJ1-3 TRBV30 - - CAWNGPTSSGNTIYF TGTGCCTGGAATGGCCCGACCAGCTCTGGAAACACCATATATTTT
15 TRBJ2-7 TRBV6-5 TRBD1 - CASSYSEGALDEQYF TGTGCCAGCAGTTACTCAGAGGGGGCGTTAGACGAGCAGTACTTC
15 TRBJ2-5 TRBV27 TRBD2 - CASSLLSSGVETQYF TGTGCCAGCAGTTTATTGTCTAGCGGGGTGGAGACCCAGTACTTC
16 TRBJ1-5 TRBV5-8 - - CASSLDYGIGIQPQHF TGTGCCAGCAGCTTGGACTACGGGATCGGGATTCAGCCCCAGCATTTT
16 TRBJ1-5 TRBV15 - - CATSRDQQGGDQPQHF TGTGCCACCAGCAGAGATCAACAGGGAGGAGATCAGCCCCAGCATTTT
13 TRBJ2-1 TRBV9 - once CASSVVMVSEQFF TGTGCCAGCAGCGTAGTCATGGTGAGTGAGCAGTTCTTC
14 TRBJ1-2 TRBV15 - - CATSTGKMNYGYTF TGTGCCACCAGCACGGGCAAAATGAACTATGGCTACACCTTC
17 TRBJ2-3 TRBV14 - - CASSEPLGRVGTDTQYF TGTGCCAGCAGCGAACCCCTGGGCAGGGTGGGCACAGATACGCAGTATTTT
15 TRBJ2-7 TRBV4-3 - - CASSQDRSGSYEQYF TGCGCCAGCAGCCAAGATCGGAGCGGCTCCTACGAGCAGTACTTC
11 TRBJ1-1 TRBV30 - few CAWMRNTEAFF TGTGCCTGGATGAGAAACACTGAAGCTTTCTTT
13 TRBJ2-7 TRBV10-2 - - CASSFQSSFEQYF TGCGCCAGCAGCTTCCAATCTTCATTCGAGCAGTACTTC
14 TRBJ2-3 TRBV10-1 - - CASSESGMRDTQYF TGCGCCAGCAGTGAGTCGGGAATGCGGGATACGCAGTATTTT
12 TRBJ2-3 TRBV13 - - CASSSLRDTQYF TGTGCCAGCAGCTCGCTCCGAGATACGCAGTATTTT
14 TRBJ2-1 TRBV4-1 TRBD1 - CASSYIGQGNEQFF TGCGCCAGCAGCTACATCGGACAGGGAAATGAGCAGTTCTTC
15 TRBJ2-7 TRBV27 TRBD2 - CASRTIGTSGNEQYF TGTGCCAGCAGGACTATCGGGACTAGCGGTAACGAGCAGTACTTC
16 TRBJ1-4 TRBV4-3 - - CASSQDPTVTNEKLFF TGCGCCAGCAGCCAAGATCCGACGGTAACTAATGAAAAACTGTTTTTT
19 TRBJ1-4 TRBV10-2 TRBD1 - CARDRDRERRVWNNEKLFF TGCGCCAGAGACCGAGACAGGGAAAGAAGGGTTTGGAATAATGAAAAACTGTTTTTT
11 TRBJ2-1 TRBV5-6 - - CASSDPGEQFF TGTGCCAGCAGCGACCCAGGTGAGCAGTTCTTC
14 TRBJ2-5 TRBV25-1 - - CASSDEAVFVTQYF TGTGCCAGCAGTGACGAGGCGGTTTTCGTGACCCAGTACTTC
15 TRBJ1-2 TRBV2 - - CASSEVGQAVYGYTF TGTGCCAGCAGTGAGGTGGGGCAGGCGGTCTATGGCTACACCTTC
11 TRBJ2-5 TRBV5-1 - - CASRGGETQYF TGCGCCAGCCGCGGAGGGGAGACCCAGTACTTC
15 TRBJ2-1 TRBV7-9 - - CASSFPGPGEIEQFF TGTGCCAGCAGCTTCCCGGGACCTGGGGAGATAGAGCAGTTCTTC
15 TRBJ1-2 TRBV4-1 - once CASSQATGVNYGYTF TGCGCCAGCAGCCAGGCGACAGGCGTTAACTATGGCTACACCTTC
13 TRBJ2-6 TRBV6-5 - - CASSYGSQGVLTF TGTGCCAGCAGTTATGGCTCACAAGGCGTCCTGACTTTC
13 TRBJ2-7 TRBV6-6 - - CASSLHSSYEQYF TGTGCCAGCAGCCTCCATAGCTCCTACGAGCAGTACTTC
14 TRBJ1-2 TRBV6-5 TRBD1 - CASSRTGGNYGYTF TGTGCCAGCTCGAGGACAGGGGGGAACTATGGCTACACCTTC
15 TRBJ1-6 TRBV9 - - CASSVKSSYNSPLHF TGTGCCAGCAGCGTCAAGAGCTCCTATAATTCACCCCTCCACTTT
15 TRBJ2-7 TRBV30 - - CAWNSGASSGNEQYF TGTGCCTGGAATTCGGGGGCCAGCTCGGGAAACGAGCAGTACTTC
15 TRBJ1-4 TRBV6-6 TRBD1 - CASSYFGQGNEKLFF TGTGCCAGCAGTTACTTTGGACAGGGTAATGAAAAACTGTTTTTT
15 TRBJ1-2 TRBV2 - - CASRDPRSWDAGYTF TGTGCCAGCAGGGACCCAAGGTCTTGGGATGCTGGCTACACCTTC
15 TRBJ1-5 TRBV6-5 - - CASSPGTISNQPQHF TGTGCCAGCAGTCCAGGGACCATAAGCAATCAGCCCCAGCATTTT
13 TRBJ2-5 TRBV10-3 TRBD2 once CAIRGLAEETQYF TGTGCCATCAGGGGACTAGCGGAAGAGACCCAGTACTTC
16 TRBJ1-2 TRBV4-1 TRBD1 once CASSYVQGAQNDGYTF TGCGCCAGCAGCTACGTACAGGGGGCACAGAACGATGGCTACACCTTC
13 TRBJ2-7 TRBV4-1 - - CASSLGHTYEQYF TGCGCCAGCAGTCTCGGCCATACCTACGAGCAGTACTTC
15 TRBJ2-7 TRBV9 - - CASSEGGGSSYEQYF TGTGCCAGCAGCGAGGGGGGTGGAAGCTCCTACGAGCAGTACTTC
12 TRBJ2-2 TRBV7-9 - - CASSLPPGELFF TGTGCCAGCAGTCTCCCGCCGGGGGAGCTGTTTTTT
16 TRBJ2-1 TRBV5-1 TRBD2 - CASSTPLAGSYNEQFF TGCGCCAGCAGCACACCGTTAGCGGGGTCCTACAATGAGCAGTTCTTC
17 TRBJ1-3 TRBV7-9 TRBD1 - CASSLTPGQDSGNTIYF TGTGCCAGCAGCTTAACACCGGGACAGGACTCTGGAAACACCATATATTTT
14 TRBJ2-7 TRBV4-2 - - CASSQVWGTYEQYF TGTGCCAGCAGCCAAGTGTGGGGAACCTACGAGCAGTACTTC
13 TRBJ1-2 TRBV2 - once CARAVGDYDGYTF TGTGCCAGGGCGGTGGGGGATTACGATGGCTACACCTTC
15 TRBJ2-7 TRBV19 - - CASSINSGVAYEQYF TGTGCCAGTAGTATAAATTCCGGGGTAGCCTACGAGCAGTACTTC
13 TRBJ2-2 TRBV29-1 - - CSVANANTGELFF TGCAGCGTTGCCAACGCGAACACCGGGGAGCTGTTTTTT
13 TRBJ2-5 TRBV5-1 - - CASSRGTQETQYF TGCGCCAGCAGCCGGGGGACGCAAGAGACCCAGTACTTC
12 TRBJ1-5 TRBV5-6 - - CASSAWDEPQHF TGTGCCAGCAGCGCTTGGGATGAGCCCCAGCATTTT
16 TRBJ2-7 TRBV4-1 TRBD1 - CASSLRIWTGFYEQYF TGCGCCAGCAGCCTGAGAATCTGGACAGGGTTCTACGAGCAGTACTTC
14 TRBJ1-1 TRBV27 - - CASSYSRGGTEAFF TGTGCCAGCAGTTACTCGAGGGGGGGAACTGAAGCTTTCTTT
14 TRBJ1-2 TRBV29-1 - - CSVEGGGWRDGYTF TGCAGCGTTGAAGGGGGCGGTTGGCGTGATGGCTACACCTTC
13 TRBJ1-3 TRBV2 - - CASSLSSGNTIYF TGTGCCAGCAGTCTGAGCTCTGGAAACACCATATATTTT
15 TRBJ1-2 TRBV5-6 TRBD1 - CASSLDPGQDYGYTF TGTGCCAGCAGCTTGGATCCGGGACAGGACTATGGCTACACCTTC
19 TRBJ1-1 TRBV7-9 - - CASSHTATREARMNTEAFF TGTGCCAGCAGCCATACCGCGACGAGGGAAGCGAGGATGAACACTGAAGCTTTCTTT
13 TRBJ2-2 TRBV30 - - CAWSVSASGELFF TGTGCCTGGAGTGTATCGGCCTCCGGGGAGCTGTTTTTT
14 TRBJ1-2 TRBV5-1 - - CASSQDGSFDGYTF TGCGCCAGCAGTCAGGACGGATCTTTTGACGGCTACACCTTC
13 TRBJ1-3 TRBV6-6 - - CASGGGPGNTIYF TGTGCCAGCGGTGGGGGGCCAGGAAACACCATATATTTT
13 TRBJ2-7 TRBV2 - - CASRDSLTYEQYF TGTGCCAGCAGAGACAGCCTAACCTACGAGCAGTACTTC